This T cell receptor (beta chain) was recovered during a study of neurological immune-mediated disorders (dated by TCRdb to the late 2010s). Regarding the research as a whole: Peripheral blood TCR-beta repertoires from patients with HTLV-I-associated myelopathy (HAM/TSP), patients with multiple sclerosis, and healthy controls were compared in the study using UMI-based sequencing. Longitudinal samples, technical triplicates and paired sorted CD4+ and CD8+ T-cell subsets, alongside PBMC samples, were included among the 90 to 130 TCR-beta libraries. The cohort was made up of 60 to 75 subjects, consisting of some 15 HAM/TSP patients, around 35 multiple sclerosis patients and some 20 healthy controls. General findings and caveats noted by the study authors: TCR clonal expansion was greatest in HAM/TSP patients and smallest in MS patients, who ranked below even healthy controls. Across subjects, expanded clones never shared an identical CDR3 amino acid sequence, which suggests that the TCR-beta repertoires in every group were private.

The CDR1 and CDR2 encoded by the germline V gene are SGHRS and YFSETQ. From the cysteine through the phenylalanine, the CDR3 covers 18 amino acids. The entry retains the CDR3 DNA only, 54 bases that are in frame from base 1. V lost 2 bases and J lost 5 bases, and the count of bases not matched to a germline gene is 12. cDNA synthesis used template-switch 5'RACE with a primer carrying a 10-nucleotide random unique molecular identifier tagging each TCR transcript. Over 190 million TCR-beta sequences, covering 15-18 subjects, were produced in each sequencing run. The RNeasy kit was used for extraction of total RNA. The KAPA Real-time Library Amplification kit was used to amplify TCR-beta VDJ regions with primers for the TCR constant region and the 5'RACE anchor. Sample indexes and Illumina adaptors were added in a first PCR, after which library yield was increased in a second PCR. The roughly 650 bp TCR product was size-selected on a 2% E-gel SizeSelection system after Ampure bead purification. Before pooling, libraries had their quality checked on a Bioanalyzer, their concentration measured with Qubit, and their quantity determined with the Kapa Library Quantification kit. An Illumina HiSeq 2500 sequenced the libraries paired-end 2 x 150 bp. To increase sequence diversity, roughly 23-30% phiX was spiked into each library pool. The original pipeline was this. Quality-filtered reads were processed with the UMI-based MiGEC pipeline, and over 85% of raw TCR sequences were removed by the MiGEC pipeline during error correction. IMGT germline references were used for alignment of VDJ genes, and clonotypes were defined by a unique CDR3 amino acid sequence together with V-J genes. Clonal expansion, Shannon diversity and CDR3 relatedness (CalcPairwiseDistances, ClusterSamples) were evaluated with VDJtools, and phylogenetic trees were built with CLCbio workbench. Clones with at least 8 unique UMIs were defined as expanded, with this threshold being based on coefficient-of-variation modelling across technical triplicates. TCRdb ran its own pipeline on the public reads, namely fastp trimming at Q25 and MiXCR clone calling, and kept in-frame beta chains. For every CDR3 protein sequence, its rows merge into one entry that carries the most common genes and DNA. V and J calls and clone size were set by TCRdb, not the authors. For this sample there are tens of thousands of distinct CDR3 sequences; roughly 15% appear just once. The leading ten clones occupy about 7% of the sample.

Healthy controls were blood bank volunteers in Maryland, USA. For unsorted PBMC libraries, 2 million PBMCs were used after storage in RNAlater at -80 degrees C until RNA extraction. PBMCs were separated from peripheral blood using Ficoll-Hypaque density gradient centrifugation and then cryopreserved in liquid nitrogen. This clonotype was counted between two and nine times. Its antigen is currently not known. No much larger clone is present one base from it, and per-base qualities are unavailable. This receptor was taken from a woman aged 50 to 60 in good health. The chain joins TRBV5-1 to TRBJ2-1; the junction holds 11 bases that match TRBD2. Material for sequencing was PBMCs. The CDR3 in this case is CASSFSGTSGPLDNEQFF. The DNA is TGCGCCAGCAGCTTCTCCGGGACTAGCGGACCTCTTGACAATGAGCAGTTCTTC.